This TCR beta chain came from a study of blood T cell repertoires in COVID-19. Study-level information: Sites across the United States, Italy and Spain contributed samples from acute and convalescent COVID-19. PBMCs, B-cell-depleted T cells, or T cells were the source of the cDNA or gDNA that made up the material.

Germline assignment: CDR1 LGHDT and CDR2 YNNKEL (reference sequence). Trimming at V came to 0 bases and at J to 6 bases, leaving 9 bases not matched to a gene. This CDR3 contains 16 residues. This clone has only a few counts. In the original analysis: Estimates of nucleated cell counts were drawn from the amplification of reference gene primers. Profiled with immunoSEQ multiplex PCR; TCRdb holds only in-frame clones, not every one. From that table come the V and J calls and clone size; the DNA was used to work out D and trimming. The sample lists over 85,000 clones, about 82% seen once, with 3% to 4% in the top ten.

The specimen sequenced was peripheral blood. V usage is TRBV3-1 (or the pseudogene TRBV3-2) and J usage is TRBJ2-3; 7 bases align to TRBD2. The sequence was collected from a man aged 50 or older with acute or convalescent COVID-19. The CDR3 loop is CASSQEQRLAYDTQYF. CDR3 DNA sequence: TGTGCCAGCAGCCAAGAGCAGAGACTAGCCTACGATACGCAGTATTTT.